The 10 T cell receptor beta chains reported below all come from one sample, sequenced in a study of blood T cell repertoires in COVID-19. Method: immunoSEQ multiplex PCR; TCRdb's copy keeps in-frame clones and lacks some. The data hold about 230,000 clones, with around four fifths observed a single time. Material: peripheral blood. These receptors were obtained from a woman in her sixties or seventies with active or convalescent COVID-19.

This clone appeared a few times. The chain recombines TRBV11-3 with TRBJ1-1; D call uncertain. Germline V CDR1 and CDR2: SGHNT, YENEEA. Deletions cut 5 bases from V and 0 bases from J, with 7 bases between. The CDR3 extends over 13 amino acids. CDR3 bases: TGTGCCAGCAGCCTGACAATGAACACTGAAGCTTTCTTT. It is translated as CASSLTMNTEAFF.

The rearrangement joins TRBV7-9 to TRBJ2-7; 8 nucleotides align to TRBD1. The CDR3 is made up of 14 amino acids. Trimming cost V 4 bases and J 6 bases; bases outside gene matches: 8. CDR1 SEHNR and CDR2 FQNEAQ come from the germline V gene (reference sequence). Written as DNA, the CDR3 is TGTGCCAGCAGCTCCCTGGACAGGGTGGGCGAGCAGTACTTC. It specifies CASSSLDRVGEQYF.

This clone was picked up one time. The J gene is TRBJ1-1, the V gene TRBV30; TRBD1 aligns across 7 bases. Germline V gene sequence: CDR1 GTSNPN, CDR2 SVGIG (reference sequence). The CDR3 loop spans 15 amino acids. V lost 5 bases, J lost 7 bases, and 16 bases stayed unmatched. The DNA of the CDR3 is TGTGCCTGGTTAGTGAAAACAGGGGCTGGTCGTGAAGCTTTCTTT. It specifies CAWLVKTGAGREAFF.

The genes are TRBV4-2 and TRBJ2-3; maybe TRBD2 (5 bases). Trimming removed 1 base from V and 1 base from J, with 12 bases in between. Germline-derived CDR1 and CDR2 are LGHNA and YNFKEQ. This CDR3 comprises 16 residues. The CDR3 is CASSQGRPGGTDTQYF. The CDR3 coding sequence is TGTGCCAGCAGCCAAGGTAGACCCGGGGGCACAGATACGCAGTATTTT.

The chain carries TRBV9 and TRBJ2-3; 7 nucleotides match TRBD2. V shed 0 bases, J shed 2 bases, and the junction held 6 bases outside the gene matches. There are 16 residues in the CDR3. The V gene's germline CDR1 is SGDLS and CDR2 YYNGEE. CDR3 sequence reads: CASSVVSSGYTDTQYF. CDR3 nucleotide sequence: TGTGCCAGCAGCGTAGTTTCTAGCGGTTACACAGATACGCAGTATTTT.

This clone was picked up a small number of times. This chain uses TRBV30 with TRBJ2-1; the match to TRBD2 covers 10 bases. V lost 2 bases, J lost 4 bases, and 5 bases stayed unmatched. The CDR3 sequence is 15 residues long. CDR1 is GTSNPN and CDR2 is SVGIG in the germline V gene (reference sequence). The CDR3: CAWSPTSGVYNEQFF. DNA of the CDR3: TGTGCCTGGAGTCCCACTAGCGGGGTTTACAATGAGCAGTTCTTC.

The chain joins TRBV5-1 to TRBJ2-7; D gene unclear. CDR1 SGHRS and CDR2 YFSETQ come from the germline V gene. CDR3 length: 12 amino acids. The germline V and J ends were trimmed by 0 bases and 5 bases, with 6 bases remaining between them. The chain's CDR3 is CASSLVEDEQYF. For the CDR3, the DNA is TGCGCCAGCAGCTTGGTTGAGGACGAGCAGTACTTC.

The count of this clone is one. This CDR3 is CASSSNGETQYF. CDR3 coding DNA: TGTGCCAGCAGCTCCAACGGTGAAACGCAGTATTTT. The chain has TRBV11-2 and TRBJ2-3, with no clear D. The germline V gene encodes CDR1 SGHAT and CDR2 FQNNGV. The CDR3 extends over 12 amino acids. The germline V and J ends were trimmed by 4 bases and 9 bases, with 11 bases remaining between them.

This chain joins TRBV10-2 and TRBJ1-5; D may be TRBD1 (6 bases). The CDR3 loop spans 13 amino acids. Germline V gene data show CDR1 as WSHSY and CDR2 as SAAADI. The V end lost 6 bases, the J end lost 8 bases, and 14 bases lay between the germline ends. The CDR3 DNA reads as TGCGCCAGCAGGAGACAGGCGGCAGAGCCCCAGCATTTT. Encoded protein: CASRRQAAEPQHF.

This clone appeared a few times. The CDR3 nucleotides are TGTGCCAGCAGCCAAGCGACTTTGAACAATGAGCAGTTCTTC. Translation: CASSQATLNNEQFF. The chain combines TRBV4-2 with TRBJ2-1, with D unclear. V lost 1 base and J lost 5, with 9 bases in between. CDR3 length: 14 amino acids. Germline CDR1 is LGHNA and CDR2 is YNFKEQ.